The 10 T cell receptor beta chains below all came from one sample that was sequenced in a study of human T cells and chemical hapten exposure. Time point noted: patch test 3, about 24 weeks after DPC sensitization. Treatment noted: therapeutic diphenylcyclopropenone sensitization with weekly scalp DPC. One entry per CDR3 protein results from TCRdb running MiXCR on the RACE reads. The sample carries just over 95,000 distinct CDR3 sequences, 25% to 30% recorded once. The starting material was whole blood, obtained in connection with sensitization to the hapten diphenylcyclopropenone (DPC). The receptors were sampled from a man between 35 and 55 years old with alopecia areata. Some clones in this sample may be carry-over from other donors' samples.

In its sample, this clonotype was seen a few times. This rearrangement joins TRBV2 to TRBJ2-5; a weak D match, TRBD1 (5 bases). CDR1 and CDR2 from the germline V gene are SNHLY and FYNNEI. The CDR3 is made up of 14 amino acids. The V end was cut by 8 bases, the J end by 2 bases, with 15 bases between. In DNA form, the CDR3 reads TGTGCCAGCGTTGTGACAGTCACTCAAGAGACCCAGTACTTC. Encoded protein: CASVVTVTQETQYF.

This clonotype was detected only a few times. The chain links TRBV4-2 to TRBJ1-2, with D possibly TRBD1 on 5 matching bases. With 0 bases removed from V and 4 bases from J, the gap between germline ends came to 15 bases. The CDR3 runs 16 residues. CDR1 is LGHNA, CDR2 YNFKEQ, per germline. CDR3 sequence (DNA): TGTGCCAGCAGCCAAGATTGGAGAGGGGAGGGCTATGGCTACACCTTC. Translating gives CASSQDWRGEGYGYTF.

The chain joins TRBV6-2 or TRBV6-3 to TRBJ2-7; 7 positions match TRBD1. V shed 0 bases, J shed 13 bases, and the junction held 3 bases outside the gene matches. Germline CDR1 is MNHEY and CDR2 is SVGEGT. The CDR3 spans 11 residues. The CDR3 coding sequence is TGTGCCAGCAGTTACTCGGGGACAGTATACTTC. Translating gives CASSYSGTVYF.

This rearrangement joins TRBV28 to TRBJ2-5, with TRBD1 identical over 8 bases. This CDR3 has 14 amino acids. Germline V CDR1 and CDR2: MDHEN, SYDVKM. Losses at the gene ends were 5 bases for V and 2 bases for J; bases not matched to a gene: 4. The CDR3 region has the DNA TGTGCCAGCAGTCGTACAGGGGGTCAAGAGACCCAGTACTTC. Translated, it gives CASSRTGGQETQYF.

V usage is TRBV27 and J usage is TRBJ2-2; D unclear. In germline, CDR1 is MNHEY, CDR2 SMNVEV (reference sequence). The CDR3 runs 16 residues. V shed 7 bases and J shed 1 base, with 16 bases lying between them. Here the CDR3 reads CASNNRAAVNTGELFF. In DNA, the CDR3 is TGTGCCAGCAATAATAGGGCAGCAGTGAACACCGGGGAGCTGTTTTTT.

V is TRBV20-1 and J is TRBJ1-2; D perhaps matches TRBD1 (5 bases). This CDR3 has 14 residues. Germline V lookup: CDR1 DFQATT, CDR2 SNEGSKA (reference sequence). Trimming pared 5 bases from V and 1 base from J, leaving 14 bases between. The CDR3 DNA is TGCAGTGCTCCCCGGGGGACCAATAACTATGGCTACACCTTC. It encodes CSAPRGTNNYGYTF.

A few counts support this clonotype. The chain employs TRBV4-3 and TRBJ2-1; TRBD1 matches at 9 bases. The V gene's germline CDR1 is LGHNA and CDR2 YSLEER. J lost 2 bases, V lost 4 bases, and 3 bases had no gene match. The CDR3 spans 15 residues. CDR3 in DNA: TGCGCCAGCAGCCTAGGGACAGGGCCCTACAATGAGCAGTTCTTC. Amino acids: CASSLGTGPYNEQFF.

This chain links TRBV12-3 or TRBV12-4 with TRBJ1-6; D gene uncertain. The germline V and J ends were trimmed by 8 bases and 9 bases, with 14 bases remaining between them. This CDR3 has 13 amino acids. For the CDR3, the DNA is TGTGCCAGCGCCCGACGAGAGAGTTCACCCCTCCACTTT. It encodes CASARRESSPLHF.

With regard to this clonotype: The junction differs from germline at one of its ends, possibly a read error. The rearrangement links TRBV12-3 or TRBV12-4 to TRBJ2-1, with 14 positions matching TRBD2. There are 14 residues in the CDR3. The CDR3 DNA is TGTGCCAGCAGTAGACTAGCGGGAGGGAATGAGCGGTTCTTC. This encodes CASSRLAGGNERFF.

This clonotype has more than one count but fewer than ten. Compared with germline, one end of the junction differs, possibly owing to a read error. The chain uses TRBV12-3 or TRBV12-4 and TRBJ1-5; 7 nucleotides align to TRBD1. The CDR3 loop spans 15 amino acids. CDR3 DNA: TGTGCCAGCAGTCTAGCAGGGGGGCGAGATCAGCCCCAGCATTTT. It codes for CASSLAGGRDQPQHF.